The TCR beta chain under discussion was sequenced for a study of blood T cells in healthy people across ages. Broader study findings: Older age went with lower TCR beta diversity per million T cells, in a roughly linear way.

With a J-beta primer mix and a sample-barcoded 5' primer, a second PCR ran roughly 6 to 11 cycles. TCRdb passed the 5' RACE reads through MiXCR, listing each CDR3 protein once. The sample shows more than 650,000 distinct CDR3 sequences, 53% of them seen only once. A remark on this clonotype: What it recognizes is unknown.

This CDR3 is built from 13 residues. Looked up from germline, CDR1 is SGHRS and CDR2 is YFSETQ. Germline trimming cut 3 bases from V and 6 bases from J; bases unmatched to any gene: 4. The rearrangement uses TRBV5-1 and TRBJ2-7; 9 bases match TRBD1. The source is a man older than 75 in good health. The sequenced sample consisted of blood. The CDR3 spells CASSSRQGGEQYF. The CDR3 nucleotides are TGCGCCAGCAGCTCCCGACAGGGGGGCGAGCAGTACTTC.